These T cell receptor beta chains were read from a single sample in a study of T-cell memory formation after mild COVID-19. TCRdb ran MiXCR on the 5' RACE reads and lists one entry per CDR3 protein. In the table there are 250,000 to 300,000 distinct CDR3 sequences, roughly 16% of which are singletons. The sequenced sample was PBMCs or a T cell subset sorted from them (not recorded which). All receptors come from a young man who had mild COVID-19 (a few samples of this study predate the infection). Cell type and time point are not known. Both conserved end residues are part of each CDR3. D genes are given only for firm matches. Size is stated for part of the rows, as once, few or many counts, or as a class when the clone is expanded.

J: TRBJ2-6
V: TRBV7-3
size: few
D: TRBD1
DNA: TGTGCCAGCAGCCCCCGGGCCAGGGGGAGCTCTGGGGCCAACGTCCTGACTTTC
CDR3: CASSPRARGSSGANVLTF

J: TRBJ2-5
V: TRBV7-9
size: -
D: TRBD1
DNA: TGTGCCAGCAGAGAGGACAGGCCGAAAGAGACCCAGTACTTC
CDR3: CASREDRPKETQYF

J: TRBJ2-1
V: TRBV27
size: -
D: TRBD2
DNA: TGTGCCAGCAGTCCACGGACTAGCGGGGGGGCGAGCAATGAGCAGTTCTTC
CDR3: CASSPRTSGGASNEQFF

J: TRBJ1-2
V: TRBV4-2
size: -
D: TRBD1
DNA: TGTGCCAGCAACCAGGGGGCGATCAGCTATGGCTACACCTTC
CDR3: CASNQGAISYGYTF

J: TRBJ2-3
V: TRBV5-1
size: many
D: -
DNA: TGTGCCAGCAGCTTAGGAGGTTTCACAGATACGCAGTATTTT
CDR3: CASSLGGFTDTQYF

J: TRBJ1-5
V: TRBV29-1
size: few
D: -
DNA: TGCAGCGTACAGGGTACTACCAATCAGCCCCAGCATTTT
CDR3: CSVQGTTNQPQHF

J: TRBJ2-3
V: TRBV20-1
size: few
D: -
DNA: TGCAGCCCTAGAGTGCCCACAGATACGCAGTATTTT
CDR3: CSPRVPTDTQYF

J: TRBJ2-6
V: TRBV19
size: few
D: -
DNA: TGTGCCAGTAGTAACACAGCGAACTCTGGGGCCAACGTCCTGACTTTC
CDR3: CASSNTANSGANVLTF

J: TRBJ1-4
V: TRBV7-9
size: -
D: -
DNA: TGTGCCAGCGGATCGGGCCGCGATGAAAAACTGATTTTT
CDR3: CASGSGRDEKLIF

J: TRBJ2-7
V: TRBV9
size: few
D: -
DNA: TGTGCCAGCAGCCTGCGACAGTCTGAAGAGCAGTACTTC
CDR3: CASSLRQSEEQYF

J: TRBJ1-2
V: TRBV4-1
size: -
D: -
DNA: TGCGCCAGCAGCCAATGGGTATCGGATCACCAACCCTATGGCTACACCTTC
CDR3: CASSQWVSDHQPYGYTF

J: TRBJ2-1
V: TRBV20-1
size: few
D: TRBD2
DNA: TGCAGTGCTGGACCCGGGACTAGCGGGGCCCATGAGCAGTTCTTC
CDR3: CSAGPGTSGAHEQFF

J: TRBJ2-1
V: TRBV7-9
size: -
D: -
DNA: TGTGCCAGCAGCTCGGGGACTCCAAACAATGAGCAGTTCTTC
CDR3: CASSSGTPNNEQFF

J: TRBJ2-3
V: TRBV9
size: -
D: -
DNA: TGTGCCAGCAGCGTAGGCAATAGCGGACACACAGATACGCAGTATTTT
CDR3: CASSVGNSGHTDTQYF

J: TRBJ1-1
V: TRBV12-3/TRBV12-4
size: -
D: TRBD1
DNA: TGTGCCAGCAGTGATAACAGGGGGCCGGGGACTGAAGCTTTCTTT
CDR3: CASSDNRGPGTEAFF

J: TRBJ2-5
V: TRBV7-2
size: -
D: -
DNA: TGTGCCAGCACCCCCATTGTCGGTGGGGAGACCCAGTACTTC
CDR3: CASTPIVGGETQYF

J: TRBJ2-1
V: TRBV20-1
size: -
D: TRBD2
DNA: TGCAGTGCTAGGCCCTCGCAGCGGGGGTTCTACAATGAGCAGTTCTTC
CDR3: CSARPSQRGFYNEQFF

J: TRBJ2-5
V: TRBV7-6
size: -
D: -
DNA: TGTGCCAGCAGCGCAAACCGGGGCCTCCAAGAGACCCAGTACTTC
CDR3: CASSANRGLQETQYF

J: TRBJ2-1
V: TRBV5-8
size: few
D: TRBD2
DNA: TGTGCCAGCAGCTTTATAGCGGGGACCTACAATGAGCAGTTCTTC
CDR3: CASSFIAGTYNEQFF

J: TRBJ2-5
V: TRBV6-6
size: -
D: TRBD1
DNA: TGTGCCAGCAGTTACAGGGACAGGGGAACAGAGACCCAGTACTTC
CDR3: CASSYRDRGTETQYF

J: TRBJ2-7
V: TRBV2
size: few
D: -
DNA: TGTGCCAGCAGTGAACGACAGTACGAGCAGTACTTC
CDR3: CASSERQYEQYF

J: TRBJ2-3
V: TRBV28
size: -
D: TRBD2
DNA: TGTGTAGTAGCGGGCGGCACAGATACGCAGTATTTT
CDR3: CVVAGGTDTQYF

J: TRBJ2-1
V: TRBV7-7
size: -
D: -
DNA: TGTGCCAGCAGCTTGGGCGCAGAATACAATGAGCAGTTCTTC
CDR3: CASSLGAEYNEQFF

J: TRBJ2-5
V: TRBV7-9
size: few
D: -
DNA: TGTGCCAGCAGCTCTCCTCGCGGGCGGGAACGAGAGACCCAGTACTTC
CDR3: CASSSPRGRERETQYF